Given below is one TCR beta chain in context. The record originates from a study of blood T cell repertoires in COVID-19. Clones were sequenced by immunoSEQ multiplex PCR, and TCRdb holds only the in-frame ones, with some missing. The data show about 36,000 clones, roughly nine tenths seen once. Sequencing used peripheral blood. This receptor was obtained from a man in his sixties with acute or convalescent COVID-19.

The CDR3 sequence is CASSFSGVETQYF. CDR3 DNA sequence: TGTGCCAGCAGTTTTTCAGGGGTCGAGACCCAGTACTTC. The V and J genes are TRBV6-6 and TRBJ2-5; D is possibly TRBD1 (6 bases). This CDR3 comprises 13 residues. Per germline, CDR1 MNHNY and CDR2 SVGAGI (reference sequence). V was shortened by 4 bases and J by 5 bases, with 11 bases between the two germline ends.